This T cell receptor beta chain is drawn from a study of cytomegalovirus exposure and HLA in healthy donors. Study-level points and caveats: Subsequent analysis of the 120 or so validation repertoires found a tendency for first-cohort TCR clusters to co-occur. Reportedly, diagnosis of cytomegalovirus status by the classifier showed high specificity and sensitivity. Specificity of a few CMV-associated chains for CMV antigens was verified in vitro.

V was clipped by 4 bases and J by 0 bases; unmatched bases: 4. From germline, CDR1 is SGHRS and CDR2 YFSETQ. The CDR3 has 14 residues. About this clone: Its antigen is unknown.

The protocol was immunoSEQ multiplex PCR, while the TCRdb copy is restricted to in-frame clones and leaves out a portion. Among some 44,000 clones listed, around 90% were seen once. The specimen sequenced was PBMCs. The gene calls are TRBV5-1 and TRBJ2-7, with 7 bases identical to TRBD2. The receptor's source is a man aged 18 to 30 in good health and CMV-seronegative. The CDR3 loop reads CASSASGTSYEQYF. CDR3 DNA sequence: TGCGCCAGCAGCGCGAGCGGGACCTCCTACGAGCAGTACTTC.